There are a few counts of the clone carrying this T cell receptor (beta chain). As yet, its antigen is unknown. Trimming stripped 2 bases from V and 2 bases from J, with 15 bases between. From germline, CDR1 is MNHEY and CDR2 SMNVEV (reference sequence). CDR3 length equals 16 residues. Assay used: immunoSEQ multiplex PCR; TCRdb lists only in-frame clones, some missing. The sample carries under 70,000 clones, around 86% recorded once. The sample originates from a study of T cells in localized non-small cell lung cancer. Notes on the study in general: Higher blood T cell density tracked longer overall survival. Sequencing covered just one tumor region, so heterogeneity cannot be ruled out. Out of the top 100 tumor clones, a median roughly 50 were seen in adjacent lung. Uninvolved adjacent lung showed the highest T cell clonality, exceeding tumor.

This specimen was peripheral blood, taken before any cancer treatment. This chain links TRBV27 with TRBJ1-1; maybe TRBD1 (5 bases). This sequence originates from a woman aged 40 to 75 with stage I lung adenocarcinoma. In DNA form, the CDR3 reads TGTGCCAGCAGTTTAAGGTTTGGGGGGATTAACACTGAAGCTTTCTTT. This codes for CASSLRFGGINTEAFF.